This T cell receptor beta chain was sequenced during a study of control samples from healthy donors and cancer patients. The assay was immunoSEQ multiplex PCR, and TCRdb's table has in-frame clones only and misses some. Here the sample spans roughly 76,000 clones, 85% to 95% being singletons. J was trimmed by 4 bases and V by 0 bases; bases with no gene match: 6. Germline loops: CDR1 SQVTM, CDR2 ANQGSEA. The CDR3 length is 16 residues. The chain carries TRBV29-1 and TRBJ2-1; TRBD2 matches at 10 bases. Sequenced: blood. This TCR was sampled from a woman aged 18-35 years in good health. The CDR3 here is CSVEDKLAGYYNEQFF. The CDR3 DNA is TGCAGCGTTGAAGACAAACTAGCGGGATATTACAATGAGCAGTTCTTC.